The next 4 T cell receptor beta chains were all read from a single sample in a study of radiation and T cells in renal cell carcinoma. The time point was: blood 4 weeks post-SBRT, at nephrectomy. Sample treatment: 15 Gy SBRT to primary tumor, nephrectomy 4 weeks later. Assay: immunoSEQ multiplex PCR; the TCRdb copy retains only in-frame clones and omits some. This repertoire shows some 100,000 clones, around 83% found once; its top ten account for approximately 7.2%. The source was blood, collected from a patient whose treatment included radiotherapy and nephrectomy. These receptors all come from a man aged 60 to 69 with renal cell carcinoma.

J is TRBJ2-7 and V is TRBV7-9; 12 nucleotides match TRBD1. The V gene's germline CDR1 is SEHNR and CDR2 FQNEAQ (reference sequence). The CDR3 totals 14 residues. J was trimmed by 6 bases and V by 5 bases; bases with no gene match: 5. The CDR3 is CASSLGGQGAEQYF. The CDR3 DNA reads TGTGCCAGCAGCCTCGGGGGACAGGGGGCCGAGCAGTACTTC. Combining the CDR3 with reference TRBV7-9 and TRBJ2-7 gives the whole variable domain DTGVSQNPRHKITKRGQNVTFRCDPISEHNRLYWYRQTLGQGPEFLTYFQNEAQLEKSRLLSDRFSAERPKGSFSTLEIQRTEQGDSAMYLCASSLGGQGAEQYFGPGTRLTVT.

The V call is TRBV27, the J call TRBJ2-5; D remains ambiguous. V lost 5 bases to trimming and J lost 4 bases, with 20 bases between them. Germline-derived CDR1 and CDR2 are MNHEY and SMNVEV (reference sequence). The CDR3 loop spans 16 amino acids. DNA for the CDR3: TGTGCCAGCAGTCCTCACCGAGGCTCCATACCAGAGACCCAGTACTTC. Translated, it gives CASSPHRGSIPETQYF.

The chain combines TRBV6-1 with TRBJ2-3; D is undetermined. The CDR3 sequence is 11 residues long. Deletions cut 8 bases from V and 8 bases from J, with 11 bases between. Germline V gene sequence: CDR1 MNHNS, CDR2 SASEGT. CDR3 nucleotide sequence: TGTGCCAGCGAATTGGACGTTACGCAGTATTTT. Amino acid sequence: CASELDVTQYF.

The chain is built from TRBV28 and TRBJ1-5; 10 bases fit TRBD1. J was trimmed by 6 bases and V by 6 bases; bases with no gene match: 5. Germline-derived CDR1 and CDR2 are MDHEN and SYDVKM. The CDR3 is 14 residues long. The DNA for the CDR3 is TGTGCCAGCAGGAGGACAGGGGGAATTCAGCCCCAGCATTTT. Its protein product is CASRRTGGIQPQHF.